The clone carrying this T cell receptor (beta chain) showed up just a few times. The antigen remains undetermined. This record comes from a study of response to subunit inactivated influenza vaccine. TCRdb passed the RT-PCR reads through MiXCR, listing each CDR3 protein once. The sample carries 500,000 to 650,000 distinct CDR3 sequences, less than 8% recorded once. Study-wide results and limits: Authors suggested seasonal influenza vaccinations each recruit few new T cells.

V shed 10 bases and J 5 bases; nucleotides not matched to a gene: 15. Germline V CDR1 and CDR2: ENHRY, SYGVKD. The CDR3 sequence is 15 residues long. This chain links TRBV10-3 with TRBJ2-5; 8 bases are a match to TRBD1. The sample in question was PBMCs from blood, obtained 23 months after vaccination. The receptor's source is a man aged 45-69 years who received an inactivated influenza vaccine. The CDR3 region is CATSIGGQARETQYF. CDR3 DNA sequence: TGTGCCACCTCTATCGGGGGACAGGCGCGGGAGACCCAGTACTTC.